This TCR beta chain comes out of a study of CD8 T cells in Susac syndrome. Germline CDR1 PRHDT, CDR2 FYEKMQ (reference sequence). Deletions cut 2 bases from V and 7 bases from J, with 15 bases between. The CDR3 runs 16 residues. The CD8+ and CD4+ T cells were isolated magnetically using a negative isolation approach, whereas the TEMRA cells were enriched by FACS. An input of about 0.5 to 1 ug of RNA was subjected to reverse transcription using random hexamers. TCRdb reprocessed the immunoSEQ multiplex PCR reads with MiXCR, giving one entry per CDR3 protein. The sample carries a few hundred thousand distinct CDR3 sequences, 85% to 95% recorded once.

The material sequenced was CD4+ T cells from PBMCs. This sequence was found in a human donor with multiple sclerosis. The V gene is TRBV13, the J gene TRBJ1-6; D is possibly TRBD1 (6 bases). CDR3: CASSLNLGGRNSPLHF. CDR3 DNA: TGTGCCAGCAGCTTAAATTTGGGGGGGCGGAATTCACCCCTCCACTTT.